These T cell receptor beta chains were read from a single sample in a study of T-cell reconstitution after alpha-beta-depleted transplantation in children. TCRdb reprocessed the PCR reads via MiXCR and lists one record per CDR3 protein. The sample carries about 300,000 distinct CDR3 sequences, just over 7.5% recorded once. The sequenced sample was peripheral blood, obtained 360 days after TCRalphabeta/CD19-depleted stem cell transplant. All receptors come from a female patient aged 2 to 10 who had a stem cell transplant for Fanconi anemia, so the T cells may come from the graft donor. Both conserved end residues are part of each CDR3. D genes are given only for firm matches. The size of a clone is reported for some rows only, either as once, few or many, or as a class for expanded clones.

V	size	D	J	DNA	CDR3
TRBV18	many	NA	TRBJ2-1	TGTGCCAGCTCACCACAGGGGGGCTCCTACAATGAGCAGTTCTTC	CASSPQGGSYNEQFF
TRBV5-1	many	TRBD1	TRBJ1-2	TGCGCCAGCAGCTTGACACAGGGGGCGAGAGGCTACACCTTC	CASSLTQGARGYTF
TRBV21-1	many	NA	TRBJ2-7	TGTGCCAGCAGCAACTACCCTGACCAACGTCGCATCTACGAGCAGTACTTC	CASSNYPDQRRIYEQYF
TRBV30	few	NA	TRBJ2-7	TGTGCCTGGGGGTGGAGGACCTACGAGCAGTACTTC	CAWGWRTYEQYF
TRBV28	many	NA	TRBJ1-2	TGTGCCAGCAGTTTATCCCCCTTTGGCTACACCTTC	CASSLSPFGYTF
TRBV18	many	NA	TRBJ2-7	TGTGCCAGCTCACCACCACAGGGATCGCAGTACTTC	CASSPPQGSQYF
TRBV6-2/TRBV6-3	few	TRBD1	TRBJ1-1	TGTGCCAGCGGGGACAGAATGAACACTGAAGCTTTCTTT	CASGDRMNTEAFF
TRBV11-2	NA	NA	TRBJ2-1	TGTGCCAGCAGCCACCTGTTTAATACAAAACACAATGAGCAGTTCTTC	CASSHLFNTKHNEQFF
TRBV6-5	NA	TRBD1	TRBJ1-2	TGTGCCAGCAGTACTACAGGGGGCCACTATGGCTACACCTTC	CASSTTGGHYGYTF
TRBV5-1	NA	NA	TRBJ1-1	TGCGCCAGCAGATTCGACACAACTGAAGCTTTCTTT	CASRFDTTEAFF
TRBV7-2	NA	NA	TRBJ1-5	TGTGCCAGCAGCCCCCACTTGGACGTCAATCAGCCCCAGCATTTT	CASSPHLDVNQPQHF
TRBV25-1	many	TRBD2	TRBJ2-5	TGTGCCAGCAGCCCCCCGGGACTACTCCAAGAGACCCAGTACTTC	CASSPPGLLQETQYF
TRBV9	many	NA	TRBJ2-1	TGTGCCAGCAGCGTAGAACCGACAGCTTTCTACAATGAGCAGTTCTTC	CASSVEPTAFYNEQFF
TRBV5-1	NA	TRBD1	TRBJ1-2	TGCGCCAGCAGCCTTGGAATCGGGACAGGGGCGAAGGGCTACACCTTC	CASSLGIGTGAKGYTF
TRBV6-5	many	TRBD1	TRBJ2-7	TGTGCCAGCAGCTACGGACAGGGAACCTACGAGCAGTACTTC	CASSYGQGTYEQYF
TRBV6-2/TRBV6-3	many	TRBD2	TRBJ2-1	TGTGCCAGCAGTTATCTCTATTTAGCGGGGGGGCCCAATCAGTACAATGAGCAGTTCTTC	CASSYLYLAGGPNQYNEQFF
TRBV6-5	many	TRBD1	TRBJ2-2	TGTGCCAGCAGTCGAGGGACAGGGGGCGACGGGGAGCTGTTTTTT	CASSRGTGGDGELFF
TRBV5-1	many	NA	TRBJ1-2	TGCGCCAGCAGCTTGGGGTTCAGGACGTCTGGGGATGGCTACACCTTC	CASSLGFRTSGDGYTF
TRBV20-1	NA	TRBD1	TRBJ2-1	TGCAGTGCTTTGCCCTCGGGACAGCTTTACAATGAGCAGTTCTTC	CSALPSGQLYNEQFF
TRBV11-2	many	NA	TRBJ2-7	TGTGCCAGCAGCTTAGGGCAGCCGGGGGCCTACGAGCAGTACTTC	CASSLGQPGAYEQYF
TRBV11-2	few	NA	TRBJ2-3	TGTGCCAGCAGCTTAACCCCGGGTCGCACAGATACGCAGTATTTT	CASSLTPGRTDTQYF
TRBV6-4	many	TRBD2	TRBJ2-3	TGTGCCAGCAGTGACGGACTAGCGGCAGATACGCAGTATTTT	CASSDGLAADTQYF
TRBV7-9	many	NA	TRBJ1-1	TGTGCCAGCAGTCTCAGGACAGTTGAAGCTTTCTTT	CASSLRTVEAFF
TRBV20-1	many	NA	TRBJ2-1	TGCAGTGCTAGCCCGGGACCCTTAAATGAGCAGTTCTTC	CSASPGPLNEQFF
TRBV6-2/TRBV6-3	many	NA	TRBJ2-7	TGTGCCAGCAGTTTAACAGGTAACGAGCAGTACTTC	CASSLTGNEQYF
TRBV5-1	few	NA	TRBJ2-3	TGCGCCAGCAGCCAAGGGGGTGGGGATACGCAGTATTTT	CASSQGGGDTQYF
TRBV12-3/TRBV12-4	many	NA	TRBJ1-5	TGTGCCAGCAGTTCCGGCGAGGGCAATCAGCCCCAGCATTTT	CASSSGEGNQPQHF
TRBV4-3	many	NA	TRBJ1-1	TGCGCCAGCAGCCAAGATCAGGCAGGGAGGACTGAAGCTTTCTTT	CASSQDQAGRTEAFF